This T cell receptor beta chain was sequenced for a study of T cells in Graves' hyperthyroidism and ophthalmopathy. The CDR3 totals 16 residues. In germline, CDR1 is SGHDN, CDR2 FVKESK. V lost 1 base and J lost 2, with 11 bases in between. This clonotype was detected a few times. Amplification of TCR beta CDR3 regions was performed using RNA transcripts as template. Carried out on the TCR CDR3, a first-round RT-PCR used the HTBI primer set. TCRdb passed the multiplex PCR reads through MiXCR, listing each CDR3 protein once. The sample lists approximately 640,000 distinct CDR3 sequences, under 20% seen once, with less than 4.5% in the top ten.

This clonotype originated in a woman aged 25 to 39 with Graves' hyperthyroidism. The chain combines TRBV14 with TRBJ2-2; a possible D gene is TRBD1 (5 bases). The sample was blood. The CDR3, as DNA: TGTGCCAGCAGCCAAGTACCAGGGCCCAACACCGGGGAGCTGTTTTTT. Encoded protein: CASSQVPGPNTGELFF.